A single sample gave rise to the 18 T cell receptor beta chains below, sequenced in a study of Tregs in tolerant kidney transplant recipients. This table comes from immunoSEQ multiplex PCR, and its TCRdb copy is limited to in-frame clones, with some not included. The sample lists fewer than 65,000 clones; 80% to 90% were seen once. The input for sequencing was Tregs from blood, taken before the transplant. These receptors originate from a human donor who received a combined kidney and bone marrow transplant.

The chain employs TRBV5-5 and TRBJ1-2; D remains ambiguous. Trimming stripped 3 bases from V and 3 bases from J, with 15 bases between. The CDR3 is 15 residues long. Germline V gene sequence: CDR1 SGHKS, CDR2 YYEKEE (reference sequence). This CDR3 is CASSYRMGSDYGYTF. The CDR3 DNA sequence: TGTGCCAGCAGCTACCGAATGGGTTCAGACTATGGCTACACCTTC.

The V call is TRBV28, the J call TRBJ2-1, with 8 positions matching TRBD2. Per the germline V gene, CDR1 is MDHEN and CDR2 is SYDVKM. The CDR3 runs 13 residues. V shed 5 bases, J shed 9 bases, and the junction held 6 bases outside the gene matches. CDR3 sequence reads: CASSAGTSREQFF. CDR3 nucleotides: TGTGCCAGCAGTGCCGGGACTAGTCGTGAGCAGTTCTTC.

This chain uses TRBV5-1 with TRBJ2-3, with 7 bases aligning to TRBD1. V was clipped by 5 bases and J by 0 bases; unmatched bases: 0. CDR1 SGHRS and CDR2 YFSETQ come from the germline V gene. This CDR3 contains 13 residues. CDR3 nucleotide sequence: TGCGCCAGCAGACAGGGGAGCACAGATACGCAGTATTTT. As protein: CASRQGSTDTQYF.

This clone has only one observation. The rearrangement uses TRBV18 and TRBJ1-1; 8 bases fit TRBD1. The CDR3 has 13 residues. CDR1 is KGHSH, CDR2 LQKENI, per germline. J was trimmed by 4 bases and V by 6 bases; bases with no gene match: 4. The CDR3 nucleotides read TGTGCCAGCTCTCGGACAGGGACCACTGAAGCTTTCTTT. It is translated as CASSRTGTTEAFF.

The gene calls are TRBV28 and TRBJ1-1; D is unresolved. Germline V gene lookup returns CDR1 MDHEN and CDR2 SYDVKM. V lost 7 bases to trimming and J lost 3 bases, with 9 bases between them. This CDR3 has 12 residues. The CDR3 loop is CASTPGYTEAFF. CDR3 bases: TGTGCCAGCACCCCCGGGTACACTGAAGCTTTCTTT.

The V gene is TRBV5-1, the J gene TRBJ2-1; D possibly uses TRBD1 or TRBD2 (5 bases each). Germline CDR1 and CDR2: SGHRS and YFSETQ. The CDR3 has 16 residues. V shed 4 bases and J shed 4 bases, with 18 bases lying between them. Written as DNA, the CDR3 is TGCGCCAGCAGCCCGAATTCGGGACCCATATACAATGAGCAGTTCTTC. Protein: CASSPNSGPIYNEQFF.

V and J are TRBV29-1 and TRBJ1-1, with 7 bases identical to TRBD1. The CDR3 totals 13 residues. The V gene's germline CDR1 is SQVTM and CDR2 ANQGSEA. Losses at the gene ends were 7 bases for V and 4 bases for J; bases not matched to a gene: 9. CDR3 sequence: CSALTGWSTEAFF. The CDR3 DNA reads as TGCAGCGCTTTGACAGGGTGGAGCACTGAAGCTTTCTTT. Looking up the rest from reference TRBV29-1 and TRBJ1-1 gives the full variable domain: SAVISQKPSRDICQRGTSLTIQCQVDSQVTMMFWYRQQPGQSLTLIATANQGSEATYESGFVIDKFPISRPNLTFSTLTVSNMSPEDSSIYLCSALTGWSTEAFFGQGTRLTVV.

Comment on this clone: The junction and the germline gene differ at one end; a read error may be behind it. Other DNA sequences from this sample encode an identical CDR3 as well. The chain couples TRBV14 to TRBJ1-1; D may be TRBD1 (5 bases). The length of the CDR3 is 16 residues. CDR1 SGHDN and CDR2 FVKESK come from the germline V gene. The CDR3 nucleotides read TGTGCCAGCAGGTCCAGGGAAAAATGGATGAACACTGAGGCTTTCTTT. The encoded protein is CASRSREKWMNTEAFF.

The genes are TRBV28 and TRBJ2-4; 7 positions agree with TRBD2. This CDR3 is 19 amino acids long. V gave up 5 bases and J gave up 3 bases; unmatched junction bases: 19. CDR1 and CDR2 (germline): MDHEN, SYDVKM. The CDR3 spells CASSPEGLGGGPGKNIQYF. The CDR3 DNA sequence: TGTGCCAGCAGTCCGGAAGGGCTGGGGGGAGGGCCCGGCAAAAACATTCAGTACTTC.

The rearrangement uses TRBV5-5 and TRBJ2-1, with 10 bases aligning to TRBD2. V dropped 2 bases and J dropped 7; count of bases not matched to a gene: 9. This CDR3 region has 16 residues. In germline, CDR1 is SGHKS, CDR2 YYEKEE (reference sequence). The CDR3 region has the DNA TGTGCCAGCAGCTTCGATTGGGGACTAGCGTGGAATGAGCAGTTCTTC. It specifies CASSFDWGLAWNEQFF.

V is TRBV2 and J is TRBJ1-5, with TRBD1 as a possible D gene (6 bases). V was shortened by 6 bases and J by 5 bases, with 14 bases between the two germline ends. Germline lookup yields CDR1 SNHLY and CDR2 FYNNEI. The CDR3 loop spans 14 amino acids. The CDR3: CASRPATGYQPQHF. In DNA, the CDR3 is TGTGCCAGCAGGCCCGCCACAGGGTATCAGCCCCAGCATTTT.

The chain has TRBV6-5 and TRBJ2-7, with D perhaps matching TRBD1 (5 bases). V lost 8 bases and J lost 3, with 17 bases in between. The CDR3 consists of 14 residues. The germline CDR1 and CDR2 sequences are MNHEY and SVGAGI. As DNA, the CDR3 is TGTGCCAGCCAAAGGGGCGGCAACCTCTACGAGCAGTACTTC. Its translation: CASQRGGNLYEQYF.

This clone has only one observation. The rearrangement joins TRBV5-1 to TRBJ2-5, with 9 bases matching TRBD1. CDR1 is SGHRS, CDR2 YFSETQ, per germline. V shed 7 bases and J 5 bases; nucleotides not matched to a gene: 12. The CDR3 runs 15 residues. The CDR3 spells CASRMTGGRAETQYF. The CDR3 DNA sequence: TGCGCCAGCCGTATGACAGGGGGAAGGGCGGAGACCCAGTACTTC.

The chain has TRBV4-3 and TRBJ1-1, with 10 nucleotides matching TRBD1. The CDR3 contains 16 residues. V lost 4 bases, J lost 6 bases, and 11 bases stayed unmatched. Germline V lookup: CDR1 LGHNA, CDR2 YSLEER. The CDR3: CASSLSTGTGVAEAFF. The CDR3 DNA follows: TGCGCCAGCAGCCTTAGTACCGGGACAGGGGTGGCTGAAGCTTTCTTT.

V is TRBV14 and J is TRBJ2-3, with 8 bases aligning to TRBD1. CDR1 is SGHDN, CDR2 FVKESK, per germline. The CDR3 spans 18 residues. J lost 2 bases, V lost 1 base, and 11 bases had no gene match. CDR3 region: CASSQVWGQAGATDTQYF. CDR3 DNA sequence: TGTGCCAGCAGCCAAGTTTGGGGACAGGCTGGGGCCACAGATACGCAGTATTTT.

The chain employs TRBV4-1 and TRBJ1-5; no clear D gene. V was cut by 0 bases and J by 6 bases, with 6 bases left in between. This CDR3 contains 13 residues. Germline V gene sequence: CDR1 MGHRA, CDR2 YSYEKL. This chain's CDR3 is CASSQDSAQPQHF. CDR3 DNA: TGCGCCAGCAGCCAAGATTCAGCTCAGCCCCAGCATTTT.

The genes are TRBV19 and TRBJ1-5; D perhaps matches TRBD1 (5 bases). Germline loops: CDR1 LNHDA, CDR2 SQIVND (reference sequence). The CDR3 is 13 residues long. V lost 5 bases and J lost 4, with 9 bases in between. CDR3 loop: CASSYSGNQPQHF. The CDR3 bases are TGTGCCAGTAGTTATTCAGGGAATCAGCCCCAGCATTTT.

This clone was seen a single time. The J gene is TRBJ2-7, the V gene TRBV7-2; 11 bases match TRBD2. V lost 5 bases to trimming and J lost 4 bases; unmatched junction nucleotides: 4. CDR1 and CDR2 from the germline V gene are SGHTA and FQGNSA. The CDR3 contains 14 residues. DNA of the CDR3: TGTGCCAGCAGCCCCTGGACTAGCGGGTACGAGCAGTACTTC. Its translation: CASSPWTSGYEQYF.